This T cell receptor beta chain was recovered during a study of blood T cells in healthy people across ages. RNA extraction gave at least 6 micrograms of total RNA per sample. Together with a sample-barcoded 5' primer, a J-beta primer mix was included in a second PCR lasting about 7 to 11 cycles. Using its own MiXCR run on the 5' RACE reads, TCRdb lists one record per CDR3 protein. The top ten clones hold approximately 8.7% of a sample with just under 550,000 distinct CDR3 sequences, 24% of them seen once. With 7 bases clipped from V and 8 bases from J, the junction kept 6 bases outside the gene matches. Germline V gene data show CDR1 as DFQATT and CDR2 as SNEGSKA (reference sequence). The CDR3 runs to 12 residues. A further study also used this sample, focusing on T cells of mothers and their children.

The sample taken for sequencing was blood. The sequence was obtained from a boy under 18 in good health. The gene calls are TRBV20-1 and TRBJ2-1, with TRBD1 identical over 9 bases. CDR3 coding DNA: TGCAGTGTTTCACAGGGGGCCTATGAGCAGTTCTTC. Its protein is CSVSQGAYEQFF.